Each of the 2 T cell receptor beta chains below was sequenced from the same sample in a study of metastatic and nonmetastatic thyroid tumors. There were no patients who had received any treatment before thyroid surgery. TCRdb redid the clone calls on the PCR reads using MiXCR. The repertoire consists of 24,000 or so clones, with about an eighth occurring once and the leading ten covering under 5%. The sample was blood. The origin of the receptors is a female donor with papillary thyroid cancer or a benign thyroid nodule (not recorded which). Some clones in this sample may be carry-over from other donors' samples.

The table lists this clone with many counts. The chain combines TRBV30 with TRBJ2-1; 9 bases are a match to TRBD2. Trimming at V came to 8 bases and at J to 8 bases, leaving 10 bases not matched to a gene. This CDR3 contains 13 residues. Germline values: CDR1 GTSNPN, CDR2 SVGIG (reference sequence). The CDR3 bases are TGTGCCCAACGGACTAGCGTTGGGGATGAGCAGTTCTTC. Translated, it gives CAQRTSVGDEQFF.

In its sample, this clone was seen many times. The chain uses TRBV18 and TRBJ1-1; D is perhaps TRBD1 (5 bases). Germline V gene sequence: CDR1 KGHSH, CDR2 LQKENI. Trimming left V 6 bases short and J 7 bases short, with 18 bases between. This CDR3 contains 14 residues. CDR3 sequence reads: CASSAGSWRGEAFF. The CDR3 nucleotides read TGTGCCAGCTCCGCCGGGAGCTGGAGGGGTGAAGCTTTCTTT.